The clone carrying this T cell receptor beta chain has only a few counts. Its antigen is undetermined. This specimen comes from a study of vaccination effects on CD4 cells after COVID-19. Study-level findings and limits: There was only 1 of 255 vaccine-induced clones in healthy vaccinees that cross-reacted with common cold coronaviruses.

Before sequencing, viral peptide pools were used by the ViraFEST assay to expand antigen-specific CD4+ T cells. It was after approximately 11 days of culture that CD4+ T cells were isolated. Nobody among the vaccine recipients had prior SARS-CoV-2 infection (nucleocapsid antibodies were negative). Profiled with immunoSEQ multiplex PCR; TCRdb holds only in-frame clones, not every one. The sample consists of tens of thousands of clones, 60% to 80% of them appearing once. The CDR3 has 16 residues. CDR1 MNHNS and CDR2 SASEGT come from the germline V gene. V was pared by 1 base and J by 4 bases, with 16 bases between.

The sample in question was CD4+ T cells from PBMCs cultured with HCoV-NL63 spike peptides, obtained before COVID-19 vaccination. The V and J genes are TRBV6-1 and TRBJ1-1; perhaps TRBD1 as D (6 bases). This receptor was taken from a human donor who received a COVID-19 vaccine. The chain's CDR3 is CASSEGDFTGSTEAFF. The CDR3 region has the DNA TGTGCCAGCAGTGAAGGGGATTTTACAGGGAGCACTGAAGCTTTCTTT.